Listed here are 31 T cell receptor beta chains from one sample, sequenced in a study of PD-1 blockade in classical Hodgkin lymphoma. Time point described: newly diagnosed, previously untreated cHL patient sample. It was by magnetic negative selection that CD4+ T cells were purified from thawed PBMCs. The method was immunoSEQ multiplex PCR; TCRdb's version includes in-frame clones alone and lacks a portion of them. The sample contains about 21,000 clones, around 86% of which appear only once. The source material was CD4+ T cells from blood. The receptors derive from a human donor with classical Hodgkin lymphoma.

This clone was counted between two and nine times. This chain joins TRBV5-6 and TRBJ2-5, with D possibly TRBD1 on 5 matching bases. The ends were cut back, 0 bases at V and 3 bases at J, with 6 bases in the middle. Germline V gene sequence: CDR1 SGHDT, CDR2 YYEEEE. This CDR3 has 13 amino acids. CDR3 DNA sequence: TGTGCCAGCAGCTTGGTACAGGAAGAGACCCAGTACTTC. It specifies CASSLVQEETQYF.

The rearrangement uses TRBV28 and TRBJ2-3; 7 nucleotides align to TRBD2. Germline-derived CDR1 and CDR2 are MDHEN and SYDVKM. This CDR3 has 15 residues. Unmatched junction bases numbered 4, after V lost 3 bases and J lost 1 base. The CDR3 region has the DNA TGTGCCAGCAGTTTTAACGCGGGAGGCACAGATACGCAGTATTTT. Encoded protein: CASSFNAGGTDTQYF. Full variable domain (rest looked up from reference TRBV28 and TRBJ2-3): DVKVTQSSRYLVKRTGEKVFLECVQDMDHENMFWYRQDPGLGLRLIYFSYDVKMKEKGDIPEGYSVSREKKERFSLILESASTNQTSMYLCASSFNAGGTDTQYFGPGTRLTVL.

The chain has TRBV2 and TRBJ2-1; TRBD2 matches at 13 bases. Germline trimming cut 8 bases from V and 7 bases from J; bases unmatched to any gene: 8. CDR3 length: 15 residues. Germline V lookup: CDR1 SNHLY, CDR2 FYNNEI. The CDR3 sequence: CASGRTSGRGNEQFF. DNA for the CDR3: TGTGCCAGCGGTAGGACTAGCGGGAGAGGGAATGAGCAGTTCTTC.

V is TRBV4-1 and J is TRBJ1-6, with 8 bases matching TRBD1. After removal of 1 base from V and 9 bases from J, the junction contained 5 bases not matched to a gene. The CDR3 is made up of 15 amino acids. Germline V gene sequence: CDR1 MGHRA, CDR2 YSYEKL. CDR3: CASSQGADRASPLHF. CDR3 bases: TGCGCCAGCAGCCAAGGTGCGGACAGGGCTTCACCCCTCCACTTT.

The chain uses TRBV19 and TRBJ1-5; perhaps TRBD1 as D (6 bases). The germline V gene has CDR1 LNHDA and CDR2 SQIVND (reference sequence). The ends were cut back, 6 bases at V and 7 bases at J, with 19 bases in the middle. This CDR3 region has 15 residues. The CDR3 spells CASSISHRVGQPQHF. The CDR3 nucleotides read TGTGCCAGTAGCATATCTCACAGGGTCGGGCAGCCCCAGCATTTT. Using reference TRBV19 and TRBJ1-5 for the parts outside the CDR3, the full variable domain is DGGITQSPKYLFRKEGQNVTLSCEQNLNHDAMYWYRQDPGQGLRLIYYSQIVNDFQKGDIAEGYSVSREKKESFPLTVTSAQKNPTAFYLCASSISHRVGQPQHFGDGTRLSIL.

V and J are TRBV21-1 and TRBJ2-1; TRBD1 is taken as the D call from the table, unchecked against the DNA. TRBV21-1 is reported as a pseudogene. The CDR3 has 13 residues. For the CDR3, the DNA is TGTGCCAGCAGCAGAGACAGCTACAATGAGCAGTTCTTC. This gives the protein CASSRDSYNEQFF.

The V gene is TRBV19, the J gene TRBJ2-6; tentatively, D is TRBD1 (5 bases). The CDR3 sequence is 14 residues long. V shed 6 bases and J shed 1 base, with 7 bases lying between them. Per the germline V gene, CDR1 is LNHDA and CDR2 is SQIVND (reference sequence). The CDR3 is CASSQGSGANVLTF. For the CDR3, the DNA is TGTGCCAGTAGCCAGGGTTCTGGGGCCAACGTCCTGACTTTC.

The chain employs TRBV5-1 and TRBJ2-3, with TRBD1 matching 9 bases. Looked up from germline, CDR1 is SGHRS and CDR2 is YFSETQ. V shed 1 base and J 5 bases; nucleotides not matched to a gene: 8. This CDR3 is built from 16 residues. The CDR3, as DNA: TGCGCCAGCAGCTTGTTCAGGACAGGGGATATAGATACGCAGTATTTT. Translating gives CASSLFRTGDIDTQYF. Full variable domain (outside the CDR3, taken from reference TRBV5-1 and TRBJ2-3): KAGVTQTPRYLIKTRGQQVTLSCSPISGHRSVSWYQQTPGQGLQFLFEYFSETQRNKGNFPGRFSGRQFSNSRSEMNVSTLELGDSALYLCASSLFRTGDIDTQYFGPGTRLTVL.

With respect to this clone: Other DNA variants within this sample encode the same CDR3. The rearrangement links TRBV25-1 to TRBJ1-3; D is undetermined. Germline CDR1 reads MGHDK; CDR2 reads SYGVNS. Trimming removed 1 base from V and 4 bases from J, with 5 bases in between. This CDR3 region has 13 residues. CDR3 in amino acids: CASSESGGNTIYF. The CDR3, as DNA: TGTGCCAGCAGTGAATCGGGGGGAAACACCATATATTTT.

This sequence joins TRBV28 and TRBJ2-5; 11 bases are shared with TRBD2. Germline V gene lookup returns CDR1 MDHEN and CDR2 SYDVKM. The ends lost 6 bases at V and 4 bases at J; junction bases unmatched: 4. This CDR3 is 14 amino acids long. The CDR3 coding sequence is TGTGCCAGCAGCCGCGGACTAGCGGGAGAGACCCAGTACTTC. This translates into CASSRGLAGETQYF.

CDR3 in amino acids: CASSKTGAETQYF. The CDR3 DNA follows: TGTGCCAGCAGCAAGACAGGGGCAGAGACCCAGTACTTC. The rearrangement links TRBV11-3 to TRBJ2-5; 8 bases fit TRBD1. This CDR3 region has 13 residues. The junction had 3 bases not matched to a gene; V was cut back by 5 bases and J by 4 bases. Germline CDR1 reads SGHNT; CDR2 reads YENEEA.

CDR3 in amino acids: CASSQGNGSDRNPYEQYF. The CDR3 region has the DNA TGCGCCAGCAGTCAAGGCAACGGCTCGGACAGGAACCCCTACGAGCAGTACTTC. The V gene is TRBV23-1, the J gene TRBJ2-7; TRBD1 aligns across 7 bases. TRBV23-1 is annotated as an ORF whose role is uncertain. The CDR3 is 18 residues long. Trimming at V came to 2 bases and at J to 2 bases, leaving 15 bases not matched to a gene.

The V and J genes are TRBV20-1 and TRBJ2-3; the D is unclear. Germline CDR1 is DFQATT and CDR2 is SNEGSKA (reference sequence). Trimming left V 3 bases short and J 3 bases short, with 4 bases between. The CDR3 loop spans 11 amino acids. The CDR3 DNA is TGCAGTGCTAGCTCAACAGATACGCAGTATTTT. Residues: CSASSTDTQYF.

V usage is TRBV28 and J usage is TRBJ1-3; no firm D call. Between the trimmed V and J ends, which lost 6 bases and 0 bases, there was a span of 6 bases. CDR3 length: 13 residues. The germline CDR1 and CDR2 sequences are MDHEN and SYDVKM. The CDR3 nucleotides are TGTGCCAGCAGGCTAGTCTCTGGAAACACCATATATTTT. Translating gives CASRLVSGNTIYF.

This chain connects TRBV6-5 to TRBJ2-3; D is undetermined. Germline CDR1 MNHEY, CDR2 SVGAGI. The germline V and J ends were trimmed by 0 bases and 5 bases, with 9 bases remaining between them. The CDR3 totals 14 residues. The DNA of the CDR3 is TGTGCCAGCAGTTACTCGAGGTCTCAAGATACGCAGTATTTT. Translation gives CASSYSRSQDTQYF.

The chain is built from TRBV19 and TRBJ2-7; 10 bases match TRBD1. V lost 2 bases and J lost 8; bases outside the gene matches: 12. The germline CDR1 and CDR2 sequences are LNHDA and SQIVND (reference sequence). CDR3 size: 16 residues. This CDR3 reads CASSITSTGGIKKQYF. As DNA, the CDR3 is TGTGCCAGTAGTATAACCTCGACAGGGGGCATCAAGAAGCAGTACTTC.

The chain uses TRBV2 and TRBJ2-7; D might be TRBD1 or TRBD2, each matching 5 bases. Trimming took 8 bases from V and 1 from J, leaving 12 bases between them. Germline CDR1 reads SNHLY; CDR2 reads FYNNEI. The CDR3 length is 13 residues. CDR3 nucleotides: TGTGCCAGCGGGGACGTCGGTTCCTACGAGCAGTACTTC. This gives the protein CASGDVGSYEQYF. The full variable domain, with the rest looked up from reference TRBV2 and TRBJ2-7, is EPEVTQTPSHQVTQMGQEVILRCVPISNHLYFYWYRQILGQKVEFLVSFYNNEISEKSEIFDDQFSVERPDGSNFTLKIRSTKLEDSAMYFCASGDVGSYEQYFGPGTRLTVT.

This chain uses TRBV29-1 with TRBJ2-7; tentative D call: TRBD2 (6 bases). This CDR3 comprises 17 residues. CDR1 SQVTM and CDR2 ANQGSEA come from the germline V gene. The V end was cut by 2 bases, the J end by 2 bases, with 22 bases between. CDR3 sequence reads: CSVELREGRDGTYEQYF. In DNA form, the CDR3 reads TGCAGCGTTGAATTACGGGAAGGGCGGGACGGGACCTACGAGCAGTACTTC.

The J gene is TRBJ1-3, the V gene TRBV27; D is ambiguous. Germline V gene lookup returns CDR1 MNHEY and CDR2 SMNVEV (reference sequence). The CDR3 consists of 14 residues. Trimming stripped 2 bases from V and 2 bases from J, with 7 bases between. The CDR3 nucleotides are TGTGCCAGCAGTTTAGCCCGAGCTGGAAACACCATATATTTT. Its translation is CASSLARAGNTIYF.

This chain uses TRBV5-6 with TRBJ2-5; 8 bases agree with TRBD2. Germline V gene lookup returns CDR1 SGHDT and CDR2 YYEEEE. The ends lost 7 bases at V and 5 bases at J; junction bases unmatched: 7. The CDR3 length is 13 residues. CDR3 region: CASGLASPETQYF. CDR3 DNA sequence: TGTGCCAGCGGACTAGCTTCACCGGAGACCCAGTACTTC. Combining the CDR3 with reference TRBV5-6 and TRBJ2-5 gives the whole variable domain DAGVTQSPTHLIKTRGQQVTLRCSPKSGHDTVSWYQQALGQGPQFIFQYYEEEERQRGNFPDRFSGHQFPNYSSELNVNALLLGDSALYLCASGLASPETQYFGPGTRLLVL.

The chain has TRBV7-2 and TRBJ2-1, with TRBD1 matching 9 bases. This CDR3 region has 15 residues. Trimming took 3 bases from V and 8 from J; bases not matched to a gene: 8. Per the germline V gene, CDR1 is SGHTA and CDR2 is FQGNSA. CDR3 protein: CASSLQTGGGDEQFF. In DNA, the CDR3 is TGTGCCAGCAGCTTGCAAACAGGGGGCGGGGATGAGCAGTTCTTC.

CDR3: CASSSHPEGVRAGELFF. The CDR3, as DNA: TGTGCCAGCAGCTCTCACCCGGAGGGGGTACGGGCCGGGGAGCTGTTTTTT. The rearrangement links TRBV7-2 to TRBJ2-2, with D perhaps assigned TRBD1 or TRBD2 (6 bases each). The ends were cut back, 4 bases at V and 6 bases at J, with 21 bases in the middle. Germline-derived CDR1 and CDR2 are SGHTA and FQGNSA. This CDR3 comprises 17 residues.

The V and J genes are TRBV28 and TRBJ2-7; D possibly corresponds to TRBD2 (7 bases). V dropped 8 bases and J dropped 0 bases, with 20 bases sitting between them. The CDR3 has 16 residues. CDR1 and CDR2 from the germline V gene are MDHEN and SYDVKM. DNA for the CDR3: TGTGCCAGCCAACCCTTGGGAGGGGGATCCTCCTACGAGCAGTACTTC. It translates to CASQPLGGGSSYEQYF.

The chain employs TRBV9 and TRBJ2-2; perhaps D is TRBD1 or TRBD2 (5 bases each). Trimming removed 5 bases at V and 3 bases at J, with 11 bases between. The CDR3 contains 14 residues. Germline V gene data show CDR1 as SGDLS and CDR2 as YYNGEE. The CDR3 is CASSRGVDTGELFF. In DNA form, the CDR3 reads TGTGCCAGCAGTAGAGGGGTGGACACCGGGGAGCTGTTTTTT.

The chain is built from TRBV7-8 and TRBJ1-6; 9 bases match TRBD1. Germline V gene sequence: CDR1 SGHVS, CDR2 FQNEAQ. J gave up 10 bases and V 0 bases, and 4 bases lay outside the gene matches. The CDR3 has 15 residues. CDR3 loop: CASSLADRGGSPLHF. The CDR3 DNA reads TGTGCCAGCAGCTTAGCGGACAGGGGTGGATCACCCCTCCACTTT.

The genes are TRBV28 and TRBJ2-2, with 11 positions matching TRBD1. The V gene end was trimmed by 11 bases and the J gene end by 4 bases; junction bases not matched to a gene: 6. CDR3 length: 14 residues. From germline, CDR1 is MDHEN and CDR2 SYDVKM. CDR3 sequence (DNA): TGTGCCGGGGGACAGGGGGTGACCACCGGGGAGCTGTTTTTT. Residues: CAGGQGVTTGELFF.

J is TRBJ2-7 and V is TRBV5-6; possibly TRBD1 for D (6 bases). Germline assignment: CDR1 SGHDT and CDR2 YYEEEE. V lost 0 bases to trimming and J lost 3 bases, with 13 bases between them. There are 15 residues in the CDR3. CDR3: CASSLADSRFYEQYF. DNA of the CDR3: TGTGCCAGCAGCTTGGCGGACAGCCGCTTCTACGAGCAGTACTTC. The entire variable domain, with the rest obtained from reference TRBV5-6 and TRBJ2-7, is as follows: DAGVTQSPTHLIKTRGQQVTLRCSPKSGHDTVSWYQQALGQGPQFIFQYYEEEERQRGNFPDRFSGHQFPNYSSELNVNALLLGDSALYLCASSLADSRFYEQYFGPGTRLTVT.

The chain carries TRBV18 and TRBJ2-4; D remains ambiguous. The V end lost 2 bases, the J end lost 5 bases, and 13 bases lay between the germline ends. Germline assignment: CDR1 KGHSH and CDR2 LQKENI. This CDR3 region has 15 residues. The DNA of the CDR3 is TGTGCCAGCTCACCAAGGGAACTTAACCAAAACATTCAGTACTTC. Its translation is CASSPRELNQNIQYF.

The chain uses TRBV15 and TRBJ2-1; 13 bases match TRBD2. V trimming: 5 bases; J trimming: 6 bases; junction bases outside the gene matches: 4. From germline, CDR1 is LNHNV and CDR2 YYDKDF (reference sequence). The CDR3 extends over 15 amino acids. The CDR3 DNA follows: TGTGCCACCAGCCCTTGGACTAGCGGGAGCAATGAGCAGTTCTTC. This encodes CATSPWTSGSNEQFF.

The chain has TRBV6-5 and TRBJ2-7; TRBD2 matches at 7 bases. Trimming removed 7 bases from V and 4 bases from J; junction bases left unmatched: 1. Germline assignment: CDR1 MNHEY and CDR2 SVGAGI. The CDR3 totals 11 residues. This chain's CDR3 is CASMGGYEQYF. Here the CDR3 DNA reads TGTGCCAGCATGGGGGGGTACGAGCAGTACTTC.

This clone was recorded only once. The rearrangement uses TRBV15 and TRBJ2-3, with a weak D call TRBD2 (6 bases). CDR3 length: 14 residues. Trimming took off 0 bases at V and 6 bases at J, with 10 bases between the two ends. Per the germline V gene, CDR1 is LNHNV and CDR2 is YYDKDF (reference sequence). The CDR3 bases are TGTGCCACCAGCAGAGAGGGACTTAGGGATACGCAGTATTTT. It yields the protein CATSREGLRDTQYF.